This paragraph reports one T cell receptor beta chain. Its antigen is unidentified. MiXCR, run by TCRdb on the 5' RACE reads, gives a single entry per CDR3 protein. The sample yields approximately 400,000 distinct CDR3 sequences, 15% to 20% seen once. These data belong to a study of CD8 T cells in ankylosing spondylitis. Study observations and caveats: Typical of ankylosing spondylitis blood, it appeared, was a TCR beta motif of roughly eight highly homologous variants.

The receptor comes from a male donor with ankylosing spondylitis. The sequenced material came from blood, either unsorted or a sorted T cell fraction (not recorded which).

The DNA of the CDR3 is TGCGCCAGCAGCTTGGGTCCCGCCGTTAATGAAAAACTGTTTTTT. Residues: CASSLGPAVNEKLFF. The chain couples TRBV5-1 to TRBJ1-4, with unresolved D. The germline V and J ends were trimmed by 0 bases and 4 bases, with 10 bases remaining between them. Looked up from germline, CDR1 is SGHRS and CDR2 is YFSETQ. The CDR3 sequence is 15 residues long.